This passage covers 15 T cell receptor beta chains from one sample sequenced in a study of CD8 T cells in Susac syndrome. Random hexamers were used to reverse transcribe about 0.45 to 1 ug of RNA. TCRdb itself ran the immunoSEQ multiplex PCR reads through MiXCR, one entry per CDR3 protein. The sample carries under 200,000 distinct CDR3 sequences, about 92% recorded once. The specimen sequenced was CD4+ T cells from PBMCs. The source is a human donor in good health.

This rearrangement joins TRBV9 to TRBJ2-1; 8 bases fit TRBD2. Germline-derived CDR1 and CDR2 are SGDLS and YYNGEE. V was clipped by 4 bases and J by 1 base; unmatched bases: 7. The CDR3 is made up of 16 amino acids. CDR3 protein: CASSFRSGDSYNEQFF. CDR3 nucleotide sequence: TGTGCCAGCAGCTTCCGTAGCGGGGATTCCTACAATGAGCAGTTCTTC.

CDR3 nucleotide sequence: TGTGCCAGCAGCCGGAACAGCGGGGGGTCTGCCTACGAGCAGTACTTC. It yields the protein CASSRNSGGSAYEQYF. The chain carries TRBV3-1 and TRBJ2-7; 9 positions match TRBD2. Per germline, CDR1 LGHDT and CDR2 YNNKEL (reference sequence). Trimming at V came to 4 bases and at J to 2 bases, leaving 9 bases not matched to a gene. This CDR3 region has 16 residues.

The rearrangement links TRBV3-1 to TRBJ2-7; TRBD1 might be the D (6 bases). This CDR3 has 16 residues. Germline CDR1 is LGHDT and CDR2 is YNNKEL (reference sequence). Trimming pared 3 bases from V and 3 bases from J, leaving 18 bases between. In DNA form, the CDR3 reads TGTGCCAGCAGCCATGGACAGCCTGCACGGCTCTACGAGCAGTACTTC. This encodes CASSHGQPARLYEQYF.

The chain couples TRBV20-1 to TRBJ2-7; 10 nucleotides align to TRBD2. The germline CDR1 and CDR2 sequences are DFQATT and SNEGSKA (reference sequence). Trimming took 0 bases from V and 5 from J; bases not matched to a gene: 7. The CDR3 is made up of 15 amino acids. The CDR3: CSARDPASGSNEQYF. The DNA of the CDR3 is TGCAGTGCTAGAGACCCCGCTAGCGGGAGCAACGAGCAGTACTTC.

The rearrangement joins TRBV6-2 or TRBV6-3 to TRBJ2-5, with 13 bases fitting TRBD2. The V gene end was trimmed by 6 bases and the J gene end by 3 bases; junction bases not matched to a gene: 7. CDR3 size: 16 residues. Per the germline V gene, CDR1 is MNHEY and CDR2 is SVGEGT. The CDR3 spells CASSLAGTSGEETQYF. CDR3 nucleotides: TGTGCCAGCAGCCTTGCCGGGACTAGCGGGGAAGAGACCCAGTACTTC.

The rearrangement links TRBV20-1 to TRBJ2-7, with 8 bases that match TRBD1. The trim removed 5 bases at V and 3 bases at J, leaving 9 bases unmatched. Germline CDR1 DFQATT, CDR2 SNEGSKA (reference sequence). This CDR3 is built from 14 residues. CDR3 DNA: TGCAGTGCTTGTGTCCGGGACAGGAACTACGAGCAGTACTTC. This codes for CSACVRDRNYEQYF.

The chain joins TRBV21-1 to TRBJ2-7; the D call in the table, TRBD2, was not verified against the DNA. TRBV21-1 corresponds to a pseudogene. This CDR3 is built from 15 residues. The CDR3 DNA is TGTGCCAGCAGCAAAGACCCGTGGCGGGGAACGGGGCAGTACTTC. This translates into CASSKDPWRGTGQYF.

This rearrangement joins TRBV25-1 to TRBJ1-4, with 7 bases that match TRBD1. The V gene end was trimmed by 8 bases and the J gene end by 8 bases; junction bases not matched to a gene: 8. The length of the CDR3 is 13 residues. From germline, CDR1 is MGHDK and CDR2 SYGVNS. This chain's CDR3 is CASQTGVAEKLFF. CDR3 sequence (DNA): TGTGCCAGCCAAACAGGGGTTGCAGAAAAACTGTTTTTT.

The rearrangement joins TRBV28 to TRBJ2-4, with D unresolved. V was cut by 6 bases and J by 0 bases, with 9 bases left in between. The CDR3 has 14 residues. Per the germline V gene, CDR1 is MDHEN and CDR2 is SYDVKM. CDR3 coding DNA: TGTGCCAGCAGCCCGCACACAGCCAAAAACATTCAGTACTTC. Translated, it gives CASSPHTAKNIQYF. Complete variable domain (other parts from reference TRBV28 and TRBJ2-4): DVKVTQSSRYLVKRTGEKVFLECVQDMDHENMFWYRQDPGLGLRLIYFSYDVKMKEKGDIPEGYSVSREKKERFSLILESASTNQTSMYLCASSPHTAKNIQYFGAGTRLSVL.

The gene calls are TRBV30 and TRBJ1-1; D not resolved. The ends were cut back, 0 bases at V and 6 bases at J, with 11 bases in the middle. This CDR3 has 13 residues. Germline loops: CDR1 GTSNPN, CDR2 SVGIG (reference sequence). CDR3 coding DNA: TGTGCCTGGAGTGTTCTTGTGTACGCTGAAGCTTTCTTT. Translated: CAWSVLVYAEAFF. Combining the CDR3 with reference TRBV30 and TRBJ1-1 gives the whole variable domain SQTIHQWPATLVQPVGSPLSLECTVEGTSNPNLYWYRQAAGRGLQLLFYSVGIGQISSEVPQNLSASRPQDRQFILSSKKLLLSDSGFYLCAWSVLVYAEAFFGQGTRLTVV.

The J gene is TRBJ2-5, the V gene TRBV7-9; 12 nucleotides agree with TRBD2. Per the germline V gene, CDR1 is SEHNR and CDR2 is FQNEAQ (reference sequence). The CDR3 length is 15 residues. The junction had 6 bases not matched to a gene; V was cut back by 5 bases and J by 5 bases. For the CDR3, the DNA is TGTGCCAGCAGCCCGGGACTAGCGGGTTATGAGACCCAGTACTTC. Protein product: CASSPGLAGYETQYF.

DNA for the CDR3: TGCAGCGTGGCAGGACTAGCGGGATCTTATGAGACCCAGTACTTC. It encodes CSVAGLAGSYETQYF. The V gene is TRBV29-1, the J gene TRBJ2-5; the match to TRBD2 covers 12 bases. The CDR3 has 15 residues. Per germline, CDR1 SQVTM and CDR2 ANQGSEA. J gave up 5 bases and V 6 bases, and 10 bases lay outside the gene matches.

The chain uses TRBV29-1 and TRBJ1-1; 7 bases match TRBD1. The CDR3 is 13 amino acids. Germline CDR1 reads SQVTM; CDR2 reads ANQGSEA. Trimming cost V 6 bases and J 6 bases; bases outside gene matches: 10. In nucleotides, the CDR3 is TGCAGCGTACAACAGGGGTCGATCGCTGAAGCTTTCTTT. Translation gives CSVQQGSIAEAFF.

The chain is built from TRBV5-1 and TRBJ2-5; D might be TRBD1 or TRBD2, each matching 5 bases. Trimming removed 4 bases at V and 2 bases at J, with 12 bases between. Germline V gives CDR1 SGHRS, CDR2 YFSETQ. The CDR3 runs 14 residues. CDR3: CASSLGRTQETQYF. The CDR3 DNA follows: TGCGCCAGCAGCCTGGGGCGGACTCAAGAGACCCAGTACTTC.

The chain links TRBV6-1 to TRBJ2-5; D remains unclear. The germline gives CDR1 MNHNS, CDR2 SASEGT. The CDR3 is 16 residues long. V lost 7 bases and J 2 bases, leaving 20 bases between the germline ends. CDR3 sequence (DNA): TGTGCCAGCACCCCTCGTAGGCAGTTGGGACAAGAGACCCAGTACTTC. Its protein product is CASTPRRQLGQETQYF.